The clone carrying this T cell receptor beta chain was counted ten times or more. Described time point: longitudinal time-point 2. This record comes from a study of neurological immune-mediated disorders. TCRdb called the 5' RACE reads again in MiXCR, with one record for every CDR3 protein. The top ten hold over 6.5% of the sample, which has 65,000 to 85,000 distinct CDR3 sequences, more than 5% seen once. Sample: PBMCs. The TCR was taken from a woman between 55 and 75 years old with multiple sclerosis.

The CDR3 sequence: CATRVQGDFDEQYF. CDR3 nucleotide sequence: TGCGCCACCAGAGTACAGGGGGATTTCGACGAGCAGTACTTC. The chain recombines TRBV5-1 with TRBJ2-7, with 8 bases lining up with TRBD1. J was trimmed by 5 bases and V by 9 bases; bases with no gene match: 13. This CDR3 comprises 14 residues. Germline V gene lookup returns CDR1 SGHRS and CDR2 YFSETQ.